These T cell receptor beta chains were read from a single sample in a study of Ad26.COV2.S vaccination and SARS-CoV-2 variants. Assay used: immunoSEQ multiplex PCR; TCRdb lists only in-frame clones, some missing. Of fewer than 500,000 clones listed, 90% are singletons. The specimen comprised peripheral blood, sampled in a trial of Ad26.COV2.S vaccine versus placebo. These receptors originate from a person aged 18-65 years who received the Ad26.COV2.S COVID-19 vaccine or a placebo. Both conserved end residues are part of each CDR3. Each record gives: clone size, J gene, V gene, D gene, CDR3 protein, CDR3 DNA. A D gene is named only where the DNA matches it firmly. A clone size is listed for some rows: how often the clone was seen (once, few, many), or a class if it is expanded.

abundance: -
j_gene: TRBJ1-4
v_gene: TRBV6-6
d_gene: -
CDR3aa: CASNKRGNNEKLFF
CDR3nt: TGTGCCAGCAACAAAAGGGGGAACAATGAAAAACTGTTTTTT

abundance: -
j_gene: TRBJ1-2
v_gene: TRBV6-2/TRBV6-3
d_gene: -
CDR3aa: CASSYSAQANYGYTF
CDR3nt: TGTGCCAGCAGTTACTCGGCCCAGGCTAACTATGGCTACACCTTC

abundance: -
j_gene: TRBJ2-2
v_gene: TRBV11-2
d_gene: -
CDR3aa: CASIPVQEGELFF
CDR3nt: TGTGCCAGCATCCCCGTCCAGGAAGGGGAGCTGTTTTTT

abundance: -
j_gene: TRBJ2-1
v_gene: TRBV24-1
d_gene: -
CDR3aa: CATRGANNEQFF
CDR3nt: TGTGCCACCAGGGGGGCTAACAATGAGCAGTTCTTC

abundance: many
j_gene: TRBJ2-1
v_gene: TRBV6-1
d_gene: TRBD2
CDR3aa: CASSEATGGPDEQFF
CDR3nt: TGTGCCAGCAGTGAAGCAACGGGAGGGCCGGATGAGCAGTTCTTC

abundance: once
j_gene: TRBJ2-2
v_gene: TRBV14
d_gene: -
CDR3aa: CASSAILGTGELFF
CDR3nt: TGTGCCAGCAGCGCAATACTGGGCACCGGGGAGCTGTTTTTT

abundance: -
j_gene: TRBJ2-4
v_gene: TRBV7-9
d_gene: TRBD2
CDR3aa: CASSSTSIDGGRNIQYF
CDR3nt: TGTGCCAGCAGCTCAACTTCGATCGACGGCGGGAGAAACATTCAGTACTTC

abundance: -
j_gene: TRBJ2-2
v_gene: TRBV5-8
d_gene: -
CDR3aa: CASSRGLRNTGELFF
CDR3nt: TGTGCCAGCAGCCGTGGACTTAGAAACACCGGGGAGCTGTTTTTT

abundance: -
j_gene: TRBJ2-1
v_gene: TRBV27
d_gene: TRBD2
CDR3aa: CASSPSGSYNEQFF
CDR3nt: TGTGCCAGCAGCCCTAGCGGATCCTACAATGAGCAGTTCTTC

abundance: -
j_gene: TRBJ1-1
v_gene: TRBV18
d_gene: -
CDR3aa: CASSSRDGDTEAFF
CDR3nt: TGTGCCAGCTCATCCCGTGACGGTGACACTGAAGCTTTCTTT

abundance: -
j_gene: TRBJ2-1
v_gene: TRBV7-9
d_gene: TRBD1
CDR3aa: CASSQTGSANNEQFF
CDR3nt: TGTGCCAGCAGCCAGACAGGGTCGGCTAACAATGAGCAGTTCTTC

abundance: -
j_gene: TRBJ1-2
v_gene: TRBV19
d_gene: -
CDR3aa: CASSLYSDYGYTF
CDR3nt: TGTGCCAGTAGTCTCTACAGTGACTATGGCTACACCTTC

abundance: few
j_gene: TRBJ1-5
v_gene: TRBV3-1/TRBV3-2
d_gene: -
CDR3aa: CASSQDPGVGYQPQHF
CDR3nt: TGTGCCAGCAGCCAAGATCCCGGGGTTGGGTATCAGCCCCAGCATTTT

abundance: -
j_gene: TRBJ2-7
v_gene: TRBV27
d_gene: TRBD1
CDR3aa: CASSSGWGQSYEQYF
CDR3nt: TGTGCCAGCAGTTCGGGTTGGGGACAGAGCTACGAGCAGTACTTC

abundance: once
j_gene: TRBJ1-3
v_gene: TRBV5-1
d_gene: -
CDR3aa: CASSWDRLSGNTIYF
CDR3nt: TGCGCCAGCAGCTGGGACCGCCTCTCTGGAAACACCATATATTTT

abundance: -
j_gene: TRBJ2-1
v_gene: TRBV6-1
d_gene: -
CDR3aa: CASSEVGTGGSYNEQFF
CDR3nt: TGTGCCAGCAGTGAAGTAGGAACAGGAGGCTCCTACAATGAGCAGTTCTTC

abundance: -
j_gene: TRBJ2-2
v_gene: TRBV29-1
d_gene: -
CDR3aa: CSALFKTGELFF
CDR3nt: TGCAGCGCCCTATTTAAGACCGGGGAGCTGTTTTTT

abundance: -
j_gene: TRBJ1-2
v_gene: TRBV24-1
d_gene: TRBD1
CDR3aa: CATSDTGRGQRGYTF
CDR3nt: TGTGCCACCAGTGATACCGGGAGGGGGCAGCGGGGCTACACCTTC

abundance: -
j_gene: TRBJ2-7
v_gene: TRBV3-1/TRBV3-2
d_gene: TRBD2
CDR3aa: CASSQERERAYEQYF
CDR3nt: TGTGCCAGCAGCCAGGAGCGGGAACGCGCCTACGAGCAGTACTTC

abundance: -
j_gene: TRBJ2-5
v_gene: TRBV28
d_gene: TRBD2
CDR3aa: CASSSTPGAGETQYF
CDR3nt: TGTGCCAGCAGTTCCACCCCTGGAGCGGGGGAGACCCAGTACTTC

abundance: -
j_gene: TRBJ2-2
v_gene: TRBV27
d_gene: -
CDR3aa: CASSFFMDTGELFF
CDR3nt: TGTGCCAGCAGTTTCTTTATGGACACCGGGGAGCTGTTTTTT

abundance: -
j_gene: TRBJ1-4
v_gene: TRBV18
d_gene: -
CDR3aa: CASSTLDSEKLFF
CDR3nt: TGTGCCAGCTCCACCTTGGACAGCGAAAAACTGTTTTTT

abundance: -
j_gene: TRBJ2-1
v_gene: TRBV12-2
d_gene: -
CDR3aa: CASRSLLADQYNEQFF
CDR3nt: TGTGCAAGTCGCTCTCTCTTAGCGGATCAGTACAATGAGCAGTTCTTC

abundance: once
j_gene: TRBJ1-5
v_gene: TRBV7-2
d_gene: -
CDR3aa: CASSPETPGRYNQPQHF
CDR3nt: TGTGCCAGCAGCCCAGAGACACCGGGACGATACAATCAGCCCCAGCATTTT

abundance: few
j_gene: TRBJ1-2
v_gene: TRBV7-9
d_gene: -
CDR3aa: CASSYESGGVIFGYTF
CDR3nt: TGTGCCAGCAGCTACGAAAGCGGGGGCGTGATCTTCGGCTACACCTTC

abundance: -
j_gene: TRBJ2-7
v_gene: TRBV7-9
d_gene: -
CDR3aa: CASSLPAEQHNSYEQYF
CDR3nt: TGTGCCAGCAGTTTGCCGGCGGAACAACATAACTCCTACGAGCAGTACTTC

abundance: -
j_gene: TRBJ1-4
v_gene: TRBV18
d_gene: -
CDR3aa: CASSPLPWGEKLFF
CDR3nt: TGTGCCAGCTCACCACTCCCTTGGGGCGAAAAACTGTTTTTT

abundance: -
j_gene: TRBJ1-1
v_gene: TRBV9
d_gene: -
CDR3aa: CASSVGGPNTEAFF
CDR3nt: TGTGCCAGCAGCGTAGGGGGCCCGAACACTGAAGCTTTCTTT

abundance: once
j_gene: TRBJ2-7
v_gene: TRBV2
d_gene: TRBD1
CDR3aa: CASSGSERDRDYEQYF
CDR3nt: TGTGCCAGCAGTGGCAGTGAACGGGACAGGGACTACGAGCAGTACTTC

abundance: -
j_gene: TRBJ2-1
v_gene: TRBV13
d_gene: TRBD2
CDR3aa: CASSPGLANFNEQFF
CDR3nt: TGTGCCAGCAGCCCCGGACTAGCCAATTTCAATGAGCAGTTCTTC

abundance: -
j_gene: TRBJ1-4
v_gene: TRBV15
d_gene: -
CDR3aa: CATSRVRTNEKLFF
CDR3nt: TGTGCCACCAGCAGAGTTCGGACTAATGAAAAACTGTTTTTT

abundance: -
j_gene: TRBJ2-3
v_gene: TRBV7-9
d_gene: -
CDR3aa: CASSSGMTDTQYF
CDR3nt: TGTGCCAGCAGCTCTGGAATGACAGATACGCAGTATTTT

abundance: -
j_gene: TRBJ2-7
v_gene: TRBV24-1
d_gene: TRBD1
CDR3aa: CATSDPRDRGYEQYF
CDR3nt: TGTGCCACCAGTGACCCCCGGGACAGGGGCTACGAGCAGTACTTC

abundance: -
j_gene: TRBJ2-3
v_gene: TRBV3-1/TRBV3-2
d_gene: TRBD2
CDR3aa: CASSQLAGVATDTQYF
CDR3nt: TGTGCCAGCAGCCAATTAGCGGGAGTTGCGACAGATACGCAGTATTTT

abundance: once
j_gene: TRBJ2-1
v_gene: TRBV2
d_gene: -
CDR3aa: CASSPIAPPRGNEQFF
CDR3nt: TGTGCCAGCAGTCCCATAGCGCCTCCGAGGGGGAATGAGCAGTTCTTC

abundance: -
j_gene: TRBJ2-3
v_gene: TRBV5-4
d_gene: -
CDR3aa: CASSLSRGTDTQYF
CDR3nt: TGTGCCAGCAGCTTGTCTAGGGGTACAGATACGCAGTATTTT

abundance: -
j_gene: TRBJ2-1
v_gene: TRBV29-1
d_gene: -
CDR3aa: CSGLKPGAHNEQFF
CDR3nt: TGCAGCGGTTTAAAGCCCGGGGCCCACAATGAGCAGTTCTTC

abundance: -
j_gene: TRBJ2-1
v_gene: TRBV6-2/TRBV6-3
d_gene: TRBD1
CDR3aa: CASSYWGTGVNEQFF
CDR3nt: TGTGCCAGCAGTTATTGGGGGACAGGGGTCAATGAGCAGTTCTTC

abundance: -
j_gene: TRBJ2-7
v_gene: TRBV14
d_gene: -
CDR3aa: CASSQVPDAYEQYF
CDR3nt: TGTGCCAGCAGCCAAGTCCCAGATGCCTACGAGCAGTACTTC

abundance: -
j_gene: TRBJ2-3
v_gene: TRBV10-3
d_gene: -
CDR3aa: CAIRDRNTDTQYF
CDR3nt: TGTGCCATTAGAGACAGAAACACAGATACGCAGTATTTT